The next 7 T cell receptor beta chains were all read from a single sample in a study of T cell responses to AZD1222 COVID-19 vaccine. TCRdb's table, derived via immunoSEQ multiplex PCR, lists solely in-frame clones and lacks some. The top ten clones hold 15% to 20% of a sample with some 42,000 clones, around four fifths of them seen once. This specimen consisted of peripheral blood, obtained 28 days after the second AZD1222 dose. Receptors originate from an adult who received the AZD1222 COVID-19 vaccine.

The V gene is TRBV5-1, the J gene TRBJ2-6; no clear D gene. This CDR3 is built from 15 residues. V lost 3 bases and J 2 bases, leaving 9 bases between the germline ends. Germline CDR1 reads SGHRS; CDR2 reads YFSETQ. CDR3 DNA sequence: TGCGCCAGCAGCTCCCCGGGCACTGGGGCCAACGTCCTGACTTTC. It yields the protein CASSSPGTGANVLTF. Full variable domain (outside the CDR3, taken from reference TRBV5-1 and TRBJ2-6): KAGVTQTPRYLIKTRGQQVTLSCSPISGHRSVSWYQQTPGQGLQFLFEYFSETQRNKGNFPGRFSGRQFSNSRSEMNVSTLELGDSALYLCASSSPGTGANVLTFGAGSRLTVL.

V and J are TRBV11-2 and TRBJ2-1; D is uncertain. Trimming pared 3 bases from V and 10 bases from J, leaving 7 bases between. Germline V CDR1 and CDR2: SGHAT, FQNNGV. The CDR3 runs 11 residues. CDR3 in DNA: TGTGCCAGCAGCTTTAGCAACGAGCAGTTCTTC. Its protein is CASSFSNEQFF.

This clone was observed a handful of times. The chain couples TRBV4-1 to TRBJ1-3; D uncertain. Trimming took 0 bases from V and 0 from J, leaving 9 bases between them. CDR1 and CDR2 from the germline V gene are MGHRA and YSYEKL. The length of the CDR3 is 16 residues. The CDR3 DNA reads TGCGCCAGCAGCCAAGATAGGGCTAACTCTGGAAACACCATATATTTT. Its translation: CASSQDRANSGNTIYF.

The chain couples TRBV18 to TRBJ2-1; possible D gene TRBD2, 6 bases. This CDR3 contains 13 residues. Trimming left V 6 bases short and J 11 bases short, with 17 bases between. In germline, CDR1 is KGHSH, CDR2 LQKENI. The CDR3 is CASSPAAGGKQFF. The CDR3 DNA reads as TGTGCCAGCTCTCCCGCCGCCGGGGGTAAGCAGTTCTTC.

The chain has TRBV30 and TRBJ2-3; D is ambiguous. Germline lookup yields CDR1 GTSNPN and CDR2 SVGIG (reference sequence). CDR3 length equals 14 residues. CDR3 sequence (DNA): TGTGCACAAAGTAAGGACCTTATCACAGATACGCAGTATTTT. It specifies CAQSKDLITDTQYF.

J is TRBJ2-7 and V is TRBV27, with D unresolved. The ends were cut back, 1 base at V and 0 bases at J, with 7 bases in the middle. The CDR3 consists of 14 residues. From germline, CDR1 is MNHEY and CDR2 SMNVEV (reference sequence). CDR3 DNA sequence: TGTGCCAGCAGTTTATGGTCGAGCTCCTACGAGCAGTACTTC. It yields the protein CASSLWSSSYEQYF.

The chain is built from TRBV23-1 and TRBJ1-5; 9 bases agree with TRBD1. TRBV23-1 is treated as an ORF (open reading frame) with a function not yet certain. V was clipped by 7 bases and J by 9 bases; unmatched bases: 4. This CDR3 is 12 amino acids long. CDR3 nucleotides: TGCGCCAGCATGGACAGGGGAGGGCCCCAGCATTTT. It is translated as CASMDRGGPQHF.